Below, 6 T cell receptor beta chains from the same sample are listed, as sequenced in a study of blood T cell repertoires in COVID-19. The method was immunoSEQ multiplex PCR; TCRdb's version includes in-frame clones alone and lacks a portion of them. The sample gives around 700,000 clones, around 89% of which show up once; roughly 0.25% is in the top ten. The specimen was peripheral blood. Receptor source: a woman younger than 35 with acute or convalescent COVID-19.

This chain joins TRBV7-3 and TRBJ2-1; D is perhaps TRBD2 (6 bases). The CDR3 loop spans 15 amino acids. From germline, CDR1 is SGHTA and CDR2 FQGTGA. The V gene lost 5 bases and the J gene lost 6 bases, with 17 bases spanning the gap. The CDR3 nucleotides are TGTGCCAGCAGCCCCCAGGACTACGTAGGCAATGAGCAGTTCTTC. Its translation: CASSPQDYVGNEQFF.

This chain connects TRBV4-1 to TRBJ2-7; D gene uncertain. V lost 2 bases and J lost 0, with 8 bases in between. The CDR3 extends over 14 amino acids. In germline, CDR1 is MGHRA, CDR2 YSYEKL. The CDR3 loop is CASSQNPVSYEQYF. The CDR3 coding sequence is TGCGCCAGCAGCCAAAATCCAGTCTCCTACGAGCAGTACTTC.

V gene TRBV5-1 combines with J gene TRBJ1-1; 7 positions agree with TRBD1. V dropped 4 bases and J dropped 1; count of bases not matched to a gene: 7. The germline CDR1 and CDR2 sequences are SGHRS and YFSETQ. The CDR3 has 15 amino acids. DNA for the CDR3: TGCGCCAGCAGCCTAAAGACAGGGAAGAACACTGAAGCTTTCTTT. Translation gives CASSLKTGKNTEAFF.

The chain joins TRBV3-1 (or the pseudogene TRBV3-2) to TRBJ2-3; D may be TRBD1 (5 bases). CDR3 length: 12 residues. V was cut by 1 base and J by 10 bases, with 9 bases left in between. Germline V CDR1 and CDR2: LGHDT, YNNKEL (reference sequence). CDR3 residues: CASSQGQGPQYF. DNA for the CDR3: TGTGCCAGCAGCCAAGGGCAGGGTCCGCAGTATTTT.

The chain joins TRBV3-1 (or the pseudogene TRBV3-2) to TRBJ1-2, with D maybe TRBD1 (6 bases). The germline V gene encodes CDR1 LGHDT and CDR2 YNNKEL (reference sequence). V lost 6 bases and J 0 bases, leaving 14 bases between the germline ends. This CDR3 contains 15 residues. The CDR3 DNA is TGTGCCAGCAGGGGGGCCGGAAATTCTAACTATGGCTACACCTTC. Translating gives CASRGAGNSNYGYTF.

The V and J genes are TRBV14 and TRBJ1-6; 7 bases are a match to TRBD1. Looked up from germline, CDR1 is SGHDN and CDR2 is FVKESK. The ends lost 6 bases at V and 8 bases at J; junction bases unmatched: 10. The CDR3 runs 15 residues. Written as DNA, the CDR3 is TGTGCCAGCAGACAACTCCGGGACAGATATTCACCCCTCCACTTT. As protein: CASRQLRDRYSPLHF.